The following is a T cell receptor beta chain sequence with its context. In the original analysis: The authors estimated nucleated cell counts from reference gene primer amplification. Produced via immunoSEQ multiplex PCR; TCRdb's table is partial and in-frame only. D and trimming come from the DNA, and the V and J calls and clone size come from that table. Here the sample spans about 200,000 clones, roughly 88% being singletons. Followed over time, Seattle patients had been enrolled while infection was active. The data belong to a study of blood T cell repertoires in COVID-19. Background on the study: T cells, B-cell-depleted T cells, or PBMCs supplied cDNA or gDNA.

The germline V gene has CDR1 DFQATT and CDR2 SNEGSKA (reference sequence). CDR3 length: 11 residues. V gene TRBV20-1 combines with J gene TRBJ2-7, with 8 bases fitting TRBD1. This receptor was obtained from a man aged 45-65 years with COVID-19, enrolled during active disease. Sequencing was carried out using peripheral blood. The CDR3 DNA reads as TGCAACGAGACAGGGGTCTACGAGCAGTACTTC. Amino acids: CNETGVYEQYF.